This passage covers 10 T cell receptor beta chains from one sample sequenced in a study of regulatory T cells in long-lasting Graves disease. Arm-PCR with iRepertoire HTBI primers amplified the CDR3 regions for these TCR beta libraries. Using its own MiXCR run on the multiplex PCR reads, TCRdb lists one record per CDR3 protein. The profile shows 580,000 or so distinct CDR3 sequences, about 16% of them singletons. Specified time point: newly diagnosed GD, antithyroid drugs for less than 3 months. The TCR library was prepared using RNA isolated from PBMCs. This sample was also put to use in a study of T cells in Graves' hyperthyroidism and ophthalmopathy.

The source was peripheral blood mononuclear cells (PBMCs), collected at new diagnosis, from a patient treated with antithyroid drugs. The receptor set was obtained from a man younger than 35 with Graves disease.

The rearrangement links TRBV5-1 to TRBJ1-1; possibly TRBD1 for D (6 bases). The V gene lost 0 bases and the J gene lost 6 bases, with 15 bases spanning the gap. This CDR3 is built from 15 residues. Germline V gene sequence: CDR1 SGHRS, CDR2 YFSETQ. CDR3 residues: CASSLAWGASSEAFF. Written as DNA, the CDR3 is TGCGCCAGCAGCTTGGCCTGGGGGGCGAGTTCTGAAGCTTTCTTT.

As to this clonotype: Sequence at one end of the junction differs from germline and may be a read error. This chain uses TRBV2 with TRBJ2-2, with D uncertain. This CDR3 comprises 13 residues. Germline-derived CDR1 and CDR2 are SNHLY and FYNNEI. CDR3 amino acids: CASSEQYTRELFF. The DNA of the CDR3 is TGTGCCAGCAGTGAGCAGTACACCAGGGAGCTGTTTTTT.

In this sample, this clonotype turned up a few times. The chain couples TRBV5-1 to TRBJ2-7; tentative D call: TRBD2 (5 bases). This CDR3 has 16 amino acids. V lost 4 bases and J 3 bases, leaving 20 bases between the germline ends. Germline lookup yields CDR1 SGHRS and CDR2 YFSETQ. The CDR3 coding sequence is TGCGCCAGCAGCCAAGGTCATATAGCTAGCAGCTACGAGCAGTACTTC. Amino acid sequence: CASSQGHIASSYEQYF.

In this sample, this clonotype turned up a few times. The chain employs TRBV18 and TRBJ2-3; 8 bases fit TRBD2. This CDR3 region has 16 residues. V shed 3 bases and J 0 bases; nucleotides not matched to a gene: 5. In germline, CDR1 is KGHSH, CDR2 LQKENI. Written as DNA, the CDR3 is TGTGCCAGCTCACCCGGGGGGGCGGCAAGCACAGATACGCAGTATTTT. Its protein product is CASSPGGAASTDTQYF.

This clonotype was recorded at least ten times. The chain recombines TRBV7-3 with TRBJ2-3; TRBD2 agrees at 8 bases. In germline, CDR1 is SGHTA, CDR2 FQGTGA. The V segment lost 0 bases and the J segment 6 bases; nucleotides outside the gene matches: 5. The CDR3 consists of 15 residues. For the CDR3, the DNA is TGTGCCAGCAGCTTAACGCGGGGGGCAAAGGATACGCAGTATTTT. It encodes CASSLTRGAKDTQYF.

The rearrangement uses TRBV3-1 and TRBJ2-5, with D perhaps TRBD2 (5 bases). This CDR3 has 15 amino acids. V lost 1 base to trimming and J lost 5 bases, with 14 bases between them. In germline, CDR1 is LGHDT, CDR2 YNNKEL (reference sequence). The CDR3 region is CASSQVIGRGETQYF. CDR3 bases: TGTGCCAGCAGCCAAGTGATCGGAAGAGGGGAGACCCAGTACTTC.

This clonotype came up many times. The chain employs TRBV27 and TRBJ1-5, with D perhaps TRBD1 (5 bases). Germline CDR1 and CDR2: MNHEY and SMNVEV (reference sequence). Trimming stripped 8 bases from V and 4 bases from J, with 21 bases between. This CDR3 comprises 16 residues. CDR3 region: CASGMLREGGNQPQHF. In DNA, the CDR3 is TGTGCCAGCGGTATGCTCAGGGAGGGAGGGAATCAGCCCCAGCATTTT.

The rearrangement joins TRBV12-3 or TRBV12-4 to TRBJ1-3, with D possibly matching TRBD1 (5 bases). CDR3 length: 16 amino acids. V lost 5 bases to trimming and J lost 3 bases, with 17 bases between them. CDR3 bases: TGTGCCAGCAGTGGCAGGGACGTTAAACTTGGAAACACCATATATTTT. It specifies CASSGRDVKLGNTIYF.

This clonotype occurred many times. The rearrangement uses TRBV11-2 and TRBJ2-1; TRBD2 matches 9 bases. J was trimmed by 4 bases and V by 5 bases; bases with no gene match: 6. This CDR3 has 15 residues. CDR1 and CDR2 from the germline V gene are SGHAT and FQNNGV. For the CDR3, the DNA is TGTGCCAGCAGCCCCGTCACTAGCGGGTACAATGAGCAGTTCTTC. It is translated as CASSPVTSGYNEQFF.

This clonotype was picked up a small number of times. The V and J genes are TRBV5-1 and TRBJ1-2; TRBD1 aligns across 8 bases. V lost 4 bases, J lost 7 bases, and 9 bases stayed unmatched. This CDR3 spans 14 amino acids. Germline V gene data show CDR1 as SGHRS and CDR2 as YFSETQ. CDR3 loop: CASSPGQGGAGYTF. CDR3 DNA: TGCGCCAGCAGCCCAGGACAGGGCGGTGCTGGCTACACCTTC.